The 31 T cell receptor beta chains in this list originate from one sample, sequenced in a study of human T cells and chemical hapten exposure. As for time point: patch test 1, 2 weeks after DPC sensitization. The treatment was: therapeutic diphenylcyclopropenone sensitization with weekly scalp DPC. TCRdb re-called the RACE reads through MiXCR, storing one row per CDR3 protein. The data show around 160,000 distinct CDR3 sequences, about 15% seen once. This specimen was whole blood, taken in connection with sensitization to the hapten diphenylcyclopropenone (DPC). Every receptor here comes from a woman aged 25-40 years with alopecia areata. Some clones in this sample may be carry-over from other donors' samples.

The chain has TRBV4-2 and TRBJ2-1, with D perhaps matching TRBD2 (5 bases). Deletions cut 0 bases from V and 7 bases from J, with 13 bases between. Germline V gives CDR1 LGHNA, CDR2 YNFKEQ. This CDR3 is built from 15 residues. As DNA, the CDR3 is TGTGCCAGCAGCCAAGACGGGTTAGCGTCTAATGAGCAGTTCTTC. The encoded protein is CASSQDGLASNEQFF.

The table lists this clonotype with a few counts. The rearrangement uses TRBV4-1 and TRBJ1-5; the D is unclear. V was trimmed by 4 bases and J by 3 bases, leaving 7 bases between them. CDR1 MGHRA and CDR2 YSYEKL come from the germline V gene. The length of the CDR3 is 13 residues. CDR3 protein: CASSLRDNQPQHF. The CDR3 nucleotides read TGCGCCAGCAGCCTGAGGGACAATCAGCCCCAGCATTTT.

This clonotype was detected only a few times. V is TRBV5-4 and J is TRBJ1-1, with TRBD1 identical over 8 bases. The CDR3 is made up of 17 amino acids. J was trimmed by 0 bases and V by 0 bases; bases with no gene match: 7. From germline, CDR1 is SGHNT and CDR2 YYREEE (reference sequence). CDR3 sequence (DNA): TGTGCCAGCAGCTTGGGGGCAGGGGGCGTAATGAACACTGAAGCTTTCTTT. Protein product: CASSLGAGGVMNTEAFF. Based on the CDR3 plus reference TRBV5-4 and TRBJ1-1, the full variable domain is ETGVTQSPTHLIKTRGQQVTLRCSSQSGHNTVSWYQQALGQGPQFIFQYYREEENGRGNFPPRFSGLQFPNYSSELNVNALELDDSALYLCASSLGAGGVMNTEAFFGQGTRLTVV.

This clonotype was counted many times. The chain combines TRBV5-1 with TRBJ2-7, with 8 bases aligning to TRBD1. The CDR3 length is 18 residues. Per germline, CDR1 SGHRS and CDR2 YFSETQ. Losses at the gene ends were 1 base for V and 2 bases for J; bases not matched to a gene: 14. The CDR3 region has the DNA TGCGCCAGCAGCTTGTGGGCAACCGGACAGGGACGAACCTACGAGCAGTACTTC. Translation: CASSLWATGQGRTYEQYF.

There are many counts of this clonotype. The chain links TRBV5-6 to TRBJ1-1; the match to TRBD1 covers 9 bases. Trimming at V came to 3 bases and at J to 1 base, leaving 1 base not matched to a gene. Germline lookup yields CDR1 SGHDT and CDR2 YYEEEE. The CDR3 totals 14 residues. CDR3 protein: CASSWGQGNTEAFF. CDR3 nucleotide sequence: TGTGCCAGCAGCTGGGGACAGGGGAACACTGAAGCTTTCTTT.

The rearrangement links TRBV28 to TRBJ1-5, with TRBD1 as a possible D gene (6 bases). V was pared by 4 bases and J by 3 bases, with 16 bases between. Germline values: CDR1 MDHEN, CDR2 SYDVKM. This CDR3 contains 16 residues. Here the CDR3 DNA reads TGTGCCAGCAGTTCTACCGACAGGTTGCTCAATCAGCCCCAGCATTTT. Encoded protein: CASSSTDRLLNQPQHF.

The rearrangement links TRBV6-1 to TRBJ1-6; D not certain. The CDR3 spans 16 residues. V lost 4 bases to trimming and J lost 8 bases, with 18 bases between them. The germline V gene has CDR1 MNHNS and CDR2 SASEGT. The CDR3 sequence is CASSGLAVLTDSPLHF. CDR3 nucleotide sequence: TGTGCCAGCAGTGGGTTGGCGGTTCTCACGGATTCACCCCTCCACTTT.

This clonotype was seen a handful of times. The J gene is TRBJ2-5, the V gene TRBV10-3; D possibly corresponds to TRBD1 (5 bases). The CDR3 runs 12 residues. Germline values: CDR1 ENHRY, CDR2 SYGVKD. The V and J ends lost 3 bases and 10 bases respectively, with 12 bases between them. Here the CDR3 reads CAISEKGSDQYF. The CDR3 DNA reads as TGTGCCATCAGTGAAAAGGGGTCGGACCAGTACTTC.

At least ten counts were recorded for this clonotype. V and J are TRBV7-2 and TRBJ1-2, with 10 bases aligning to TRBD1. Trimming took 8 bases from V and 2 from J; bases not matched to a gene: 5. This CDR3 comprises 14 residues. Germline assignment: CDR1 SGHTA and CDR2 FQGNSA. The CDR3 loop is CASRPGQGNYGYTF. For the CDR3, the DNA is TGTGCCAGCCGTCCGGGACAGGGGAACTATGGCTACACCTTC.

The chain carries TRBV10-3 and TRBJ2-7; 9 bases are shared with TRBD1. Germline assignment: CDR1 ENHRY and CDR2 SYGVKD. This CDR3 contains 14 residues. With V trimmed by 4 bases and J by 5 bases, 6 bases remained unmatched. Here the CDR3 DNA reads TGTGCCATCAGTGGCCGGGGACAGGGCAACGAGCAGTACTTC. Translated: CAISGRGQGNEQYF.

V is TRBV30 and J is TRBJ1-6; D possibly corresponds to TRBD1 (5 bases). The CDR3 length is 17 residues. Trimming stripped 0 bases from V and 7 bases from J, with 19 bases between. Germline assignment: CDR1 GTSNPN and CDR2 SVGIG (reference sequence). The CDR3 coding sequence is TGTGCCTGGAGTGTAGGGTCAGGGTGGTTACGGAATTCACCCCTCCACTTT. This sequence encodes CAWSVGSGWLRNSPLHF.

This clonotype has only a few counts. This rearrangement joins TRBV28 to TRBJ1-1; D gene ambiguous. V shed 6 bases and J shed 2 bases, with 10 bases lying between them. Germline values: CDR1 MDHEN, CDR2 SYDVKM. The CDR3 runs 13 residues. The CDR3 spells CASRRTVNTEAFF. CDR3 DNA sequence: TGTGCCAGCAGAAGGACCGTCAACACTGAAGCTTTCTTT.

This clonotype was counted only a few times. The chain is built from TRBV6-5 and TRBJ1-6, with TRBD1 matching 7 bases. The CDR3 spans 18 residues. Germline CDR1 is MNHEY and CDR2 is SVGAGI. Unmatched junction bases numbered 8, after V lost 3 bases and J lost 0 bases. CDR3 bases: TGTGCCAGCAGTTATGGGGGACAGCCTAACTCCTATAATTCACCCCTCCACTTT. Translating gives CASSYGGQPNSYNSPLHF.

V usage is TRBV18 and J usage is TRBJ1-2; D is possibly TRBD1 (5 bases). The germline V and J ends were trimmed by 3 bases and 3 bases, with 17 bases remaining between them. This CDR3 has 16 residues. Germline-derived CDR1 and CDR2 are KGHSH and LQKENI. The CDR3 nucleotides are TGTGCCAGCTCACCGCCCGGATGGGAGGGACACTATGGCTACACCTTC. Its translation: CASSPPGWEGHYGYTF.

This clonotype was seen many times. CDR3 coding DNA: TGTGCCACCAGCAGAGATTATGACACTGAAGCTTTCTTT. Its protein product is CATSRDYDTEAFF. The J gene is TRBJ1-1, the V gene TRBV15; D call uncertain. The germline gives CDR1 LNHNV, CDR2 YYDKDF (reference sequence). The CDR3 has 13 residues. Trimming removed 0 bases from V and 3 bases from J, with 5 bases in between.

The chain combines TRBV4-1 with TRBJ1-6, with 10 bases that match TRBD1. The CDR3 sequence is 16 residues long. After removal of 2 bases from V and 6 bases from J, the junction contained 4 bases not matched to a gene. Germline V gene data show CDR1 as MGHRA and CDR2 as YSYEKL. The chain's CDR3 is CASSQTGTGANSPLHF. The CDR3 DNA reads as TGCGCCAGCAGCCAAACTGGGACAGGGGCTAATTCACCCCTCCACTTT.

This clonotype was recorded many times. The chain recombines TRBV11-2 with TRBJ2-1, with 9 bases matching TRBD2. The V gene end was trimmed by 5 bases and the J gene end by 7 bases; junction bases not matched to a gene: 9. Germline lookup yields CDR1 SGHAT and CDR2 FQNNGV. The CDR3 spans 15 residues. CDR3 DNA sequence: TGTGCCAGCAGCATCGCCGGGACTAGCCGTAATGAGCAGTTCTTC. Amino acids: CASSIAGTSRNEQFF.

This clonotype was observed a handful of times. V usage is TRBV7-9 and J usage is TRBJ2-1, with TRBD1 matching over 11 bases. The germline V gene has CDR1 SEHNR and CDR2 FQNEAQ (reference sequence). V lost 4 bases, J lost 9 bases, and 8 bases stayed unmatched. The CDR3 is made up of 15 amino acids. The CDR3 loop reads CASSSTGQGDVEQFF. The CDR3 DNA reads TGTGCCAGCAGCTCGACGGGACAGGGGGATGTTGAGCAGTTCTTC.

A few counts support this clonotype. As DNA, the CDR3 is TGTGCCAGCAGCCCGGTTTCTGGGGCCAACGTCCTGACTTTC. Residues: CASSPVSGANVLTF. V and J are TRBV6-6 and TRBJ2-6; the D is unclear. Germline V gives CDR1 MNHNY, CDR2 SVGAGI (reference sequence). The CDR3 is made up of 14 amino acids. The germline V and J ends were trimmed by 6 bases and 1 base, with 7 bases remaining between them.

This clonotype was picked up a small number of times. In nucleotides, the CDR3 is TGTGCCAGCAGGTCAGGGACAGGGCTCGCGGAGACCCAGTACTTC. Its protein is CASRSGTGLAETQYF. The chain employs TRBV2 and TRBJ2-5, with 9 bases identical to TRBD1. With 6 bases clipped from V and 5 bases from J, the junction kept 10 bases outside the gene matches. Germline V gene lookup returns CDR1 SNHLY and CDR2 FYNNEI. The CDR3 covers 15 residues.

This clonotype has at least ten counts. V gene TRBV28 combines with J gene TRBJ2-4; TRBD1 agrees at 9 bases. This CDR3 has 15 residues. CDR1 is MDHEN and CDR2 is SYDVKM in the germline V gene. V trimming: 6 bases; J trimming: 7 bases; junction bases outside the gene matches: 10. The CDR3, as DNA: TGTGCCAGCAGCGGAACAGGGGGCGGTGTTAACATTCAGTACTTC. The encoded protein is CASSGTGGGVNIQYF.

J is TRBJ2-7 and V is TRBV3-1, with TRBD2 matching over 11 bases. J gave up 3 bases and V 4 bases, and 5 bases lay outside the gene matches. The CDR3 length is 15 residues. Germline V gene lookup returns CDR1 LGHDT and CDR2 YNNKEL (reference sequence). The CDR3 sequence is CASSLSTSGGYEQYF. In DNA form, the CDR3 reads TGTGCCAGCAGCCTGAGTACTAGCGGGGGCTACGAGCAGTACTTC.

This clonotype occurred a few times. V is TRBV27 and J is TRBJ2-7; TRBD1 matches at 8 bases. The CDR3 loop spans 16 amino acids. The V gene end was trimmed by 7 bases and the J gene end by 0 bases; junction bases not matched to a gene: 11. Looked up from germline, CDR1 is MNHEY and CDR2 is SMNVEV (reference sequence). The CDR3 DNA reads TGTGCCAGCATCAGGGGGCGGGCCCCTCCCTCCTACGAGCAGTACTTC. This translates into CASIRGRAPPSYEQYF.

The chain joins TRBV7-2 to TRBJ2-5; D is ambiguous. Germline CDR1 reads SGHTA; CDR2 reads FQGNSA. The V end lost 6 bases, the J end lost 5 bases, and 19 bases lay between the germline ends. This CDR3 has 15 amino acids. Written as DNA, the CDR3 is TGTGCCAGCAGTGATGTGGGCCCGGGCACGGAGACCCAGTACTTC. Its translation is CASSDVGPGTETQYF.

This clonotype has a count of ten or more. This sequence joins TRBV18 and TRBJ2-3; D gene unclear. Trimming shortened V by 4 bases and J by 0 bases, and 5 bases separated the two germline ends. From germline, CDR1 is KGHSH and CDR2 LQKENI. CDR3 length: 13 residues. As DNA, the CDR3 is TGTGCCAGCTCACTTGACAGCACAGATACGCAGTATTTT. Translating it yields CASSLDSTDTQYF.

This clonotype has only a few counts. The chain recombines TRBV3-1 with TRBJ1-2; D is unresolved. CDR1 and CDR2 (germline): LGHDT, YNNKEL (reference sequence). V lost 4 bases and J lost 4, with 10 bases in between. The length of the CDR3 is 13 residues. This chain's CDR3 is CASSRGSPYGYTF. The DNA for the CDR3 is TGTGCCAGCAGCCGGGGATCTCCCTATGGCTACACCTTC.

This clonotype was detected ten times or more. This chain joins TRBV10-3 and TRBJ2-7, with TRBD1 matching 8 bases. CDR3 length equals 15 residues. J gave up 5 bases and V 3 bases, and 9 bases lay outside the gene matches. CDR1 is ENHRY and CDR2 is SYGVKD in the germline V gene. The CDR3 nucleotides read TGTGCCATCAGTGACCCCGACAGGGGAGAGAACGAGCAGTACTTC. Its translation: CAISDPDRGENEQYF.

The V call is TRBV20-1, the J call TRBJ2-7; 10 positions match TRBD1. This CDR3 is 14 amino acids long. Losses at the gene ends were 5 bases for V and 6 bases for J; bases not matched to a gene: 10. Germline values: CDR1 DFQATT, CDR2 SNEGSKA (reference sequence). In nucleotides, the CDR3 is TGCAGTGCTCCTCCCCGGGGACAGGGGAGCGAGCAGTACTTC. Residues: CSAPPRGQGSEQYF.

The chain is built from TRBV5-1 and TRBJ1-1, with D unclear. The CDR3 runs to 16 residues. Germline V CDR1 and CDR2: SGHRS, YFSETQ. Deletions cut 5 bases from V and 6 bases from J, with 23 bases between. CDR3 sequence reads: CASRGQPTEGSPEAFF. Here the CDR3 DNA reads TGCGCCAGCAGGGGCCAACCCACGGAAGGGTCGCCTGAAGCTTTCTTT.

The rearrangement links TRBV12-2 to TRBJ1-4; TRBD1 reflects the table's D call only, with no check against the DNA. TRBV12-2 is deemed a pseudogene. The CDR3 is 16 amino acids. Written as DNA, the CDR3 is TGTGCAAGTCGCTTTTTCCCAGGGTCAACTAATGAAAAACTGTTTTTT. Translation gives CASRFFPGSTNEKLFF.

This clonotype was recorded a few times. This chain uses TRBV5-4 with TRBJ1-2; 9 bases fit TRBD1. Germline V gene lookup returns CDR1 SGHNT and CDR2 YYREEE (reference sequence). The ends lost 3 bases at V and 4 bases at J; junction bases unmatched: 4. The CDR3 runs to 14 residues. CDR3: CASSSDRGGYGYTF. CDR3 sequence (DNA): TGTGCCAGCAGCTCGGACAGGGGCGGCTATGGCTACACCTTC.